The rows below give T cell receptor beta chains drawn from one sample of a study of cytomegalovirus exposure and HLA in healthy donors. Data came from immunoSEQ multiplex PCR; TCRdb stores just in-frame clones and leaves some out. The sample gives fewer than 200,000 clones, approximately 81% of which show up once; about 0.77% is in the top ten. The sequencing input was PBMCs. Receptors were obtained from a young woman in good health and CMV-seronegative. Both conserved end residues are part of each CDR3. The D gene is left open where the match is weak. Only part of the rows carry a size: once, few, many, or a class if the clone is expanded.

j_gene,v_gene,abundance,d_gene,CDR3nt,CDR3aa
TRBJ2-5,TRBV4-2,-,TRBD2,TGTGCCAGCAGCCAAGAGAGAAATGTAGGGACTAGCGGGACGTACCTCCAAGAGACCCAGTACTTC,CASSQERNVGTSGTYLQETQYF
TRBJ2-2,TRBV14,few,-,TGTGCCAGCAGCCCCCTGGGGGGAGATAACACCGGGGAGCTGTTTTTT,CASSPLGGDNTGELFF
TRBJ1-2,TRBV4-1,-,TRBD1,TGCGCCAGCAGCCAAACCATATGGACAGGGGTCTCCCTGAGGAACTATGGCTACACCTTC,CASSQTIWTGVSLRNYGYTF
TRBJ1-6,TRBV25-1,-,TRBD1,TGTGCCAGCCGGACAGGGCTGATTAATTCACCCCTCCACTTT,CASRTGLINSPLHF
TRBJ2-7,TRBV6-5,-,TRBD1,TGTGCCAGCAGTTACTCGATCGGGACAGTTATATACGAGCAGTACTTC,CASSYSIGTVIYEQYF
TRBJ2-7,TRBV18,-,TRBD2,TGTGCCAGCTCACCACGGACGGGACTACTCTACGAGCAGTACTTC,CASSPRTGLLYEQYF
TRBJ2-7,TRBV19,-,-,TGTGCCAGTAGTACCCCCCAGGGGAGCCCTCTAGGGCCCTCATACGAGCAGTACTTC,CASSTPQGSPLGPSYEQYF
TRBJ1-3,TRBV28,-,TRBD1,TGTGCCAGCAGAACTGGGGGGACAGCGGCCTCGGGACTGGGAAACACCATATATTTT,CASRTGGTAASGLGNTIYF
TRBJ2-1,TRBV7-9,-,-,TGTGCCAGCAGCTTAGCCCTGGAAACGGGGGAAGAGTTCTTC,CASSLALETGEEFF
TRBJ2-1,TRBV5-1,-,TRBD2,TGCGCCAGCAGCTTGGGGCTAGCGGGAGTGGAGTCCTACAATGAGCAGTTCTTC,CASSLGLAGVESYNEQFF
TRBJ2-2,TRBV7-8,-,-,TGTGCCAGCAGCTTAGAGCGGGCGAACACCGGGGAGCTGTTTTTT,CASSLERANTGELFF
TRBJ2-7,TRBV10-3,-,TRBD1,TGTGCCATCAGTGACCCGGGACAGAGCTACGAGCAGTACTTC,CAISDPGQSYEQYF
TRBJ1-1,TRBV19,once,TRBD1,TGTGCCAGTAGCGTCACAGGGGGATATGCTGAAGCTTTCTTT,CASSVTGGYAEAFF
TRBJ1-2,TRBV28,-,-,TGTGCCAGCAGCGGCGTGTGGAGAAACCGGAGGGGCTACACCTTC,CASSGVWRNRRGYTF
TRBJ2-7,TRBV19,-,TRBD1,TGTGCCAGTAGTATAAAGGGGGCAGACTCCTACGAGCAGTACTTC,CASSIKGADSYEQYF
TRBJ2-1,TRBV28,-,TRBD2,TGTGCCAGCAGCCCGGCTAGCGGCTATGAGCAGTTCTTC,CASSPASGYEQFF
TRBJ2-3,TRBV27,once,TRBD2,TGTGCCAGCAGTAACCTACTAGCGGGAGGGGGCACAGATACGCAGTATTTT,CASSNLLAGGGTDTQYF
TRBJ2-1,TRBV6-5,-,TRBD2,TGTGCCAGCAATCGGGAGGGTGAGCAGTTCTTC,CASNREGEQFF
TRBJ2-1,TRBV19,-,-,TGTGCCAGTAGCGGGAGTTTAATTTCTTACAATGAGCAGTTCTTC,CASSGSLISYNEQFF
TRBJ2-5,TRBV7-9,-,-,TGTGCCAGCAGCTTGGGCCTAGGGGGAGAAGAGACCCAGTACTTC,CASSLGLGGEETQYF
TRBJ2-1,TRBV7-2,-,-,TGTGCCAGCAGCTTACTCGGAGCGCCGAACAATGAGCAGTTCTTC,CASSLLGAPNNEQFF
TRBJ2-3,TRBV11-2,-,TRBD2,TGTGCCAGCAGCTTGTTCCTAGGCGGGAGCCTCACAGATACGCAGTATTTT,CASSLFLGGSLTDTQYF
TRBJ2-7,TRBV5-6,once,TRBD2,TGTGCCAGCAGCCGGGAGGCAGGCTATAACTACGAGCAGTACTTC,CASSREAGYNYEQYF
TRBJ1-5,TRBV12-5,-,-,TGTGCTAGTGACACCGATGCTGATCAGCCCCAGCATTTT,CASDTDADQPQHF
TRBJ2-1,TRBV2,-,TRBD2,TGTGCCAGCAGGCCGACTAGCGGGGCTTACAATGAGCAGTTCTTC,CASRPTSGAYNEQFF
TRBJ2-7,TRBV7-8,-,-,TGTGCCAGCAGGCGACAGCCAGAATCCTACGAGCAGTACTTC,CASRRQPESYEQYF
TRBJ2-5,TRBV29-1,-,-,TGCAGCGTTGAAGATCTAAGGCAGGGTGGAAAGACCCAGTACTTC,CSVEDLRQGGKTQYF
TRBJ2-7,TRBV7-6,-,TRBD2,TGTGCCAGCAGCTCACCGGGACTAGCGTCCTACGAGCAGTACTTC,CASSSPGLASYEQYF
TRBJ1-2,TRBV18,once,TRBD1,TGTGCCAGCTCCCTTAGCGGGACAGAGTATGGCTACACCTTC,CASSLSGTEYGYTF
TRBJ1-1,TRBV7-9,-,TRBD1,TGTGCCAGCAGCTTGGACAGGGGGATCGGCACTGAAGCTTTCTTT,CASSLDRGIGTEAFF
TRBJ1-5,TRBV6-5,-,-,TGTGCCAGCAAAGGAGGAAATCAGCCCCAGCATTTT,CASKGGNQPQHF
TRBJ2-5,TRBV4-2,-,TRBD2,TGTGCCAGCAGCCAAGATGGCAGAGTAGCGGGAGGGTTCCGAGAGACCCAGTACTTC,CASSQDGRVAGGFRETQYF
TRBJ2-1,TRBV19,-,-,TGTGCCAGTAGTATAGATGTCTCCGGCAATGAGCAGTTCTTC,CASSIDVSGNEQFF
TRBJ1-5,TRBV28,-,-,TGTGCCAGCAGCTTGAATCAGCCCCAGCATTTT,CASSLNQPQHF
TRBJ1-6,TRBV5-1,once,-,TGCGCCAGCAGGTCGTCGGGGGAGTATAATTCACCCCTCCACTTT,CASRSSGEYNSPLHF
TRBJ1-2,TRBV4-1,-,-,TGCGCCAGCAGCCCTAGAGACAGCTATGGCTACACCTTC,CASSPRDSYGYTF
TRBJ2-7,TRBV30,few,-,TGTGCCTGGAGTCCACCGGTATCCTACGAGCAGTACTTC,CAWSPPVSYEQYF
TRBJ1-5,TRBV7-9,-,TRBD1,TGTGCCAGCAGCCCCACAGGGGGAAATCAGCCCCAGCATTTT,CASSPTGGNQPQHF
TRBJ2-5,TRBV19,-,TRBD1,TGTGCCAGTAGTCGGACAGGGGTCCAAGAGACCCAGTACTTC,CASSRTGVQETQYF
TRBJ2-5,TRBV18,once,-,TGTGCCAGCTCACCAACCGGGCAAGAGACCCAGTACTTC,CASSPTGQETQYF
TRBJ2-7,TRBV6-5,-,-,TGTGCCAGCAGTTACGGGCTAGCTGGCTACGAGCAGTACTTC,CASSYGLAGYEQYF